This T cell receptor (beta chain) came from a study of cytomegalovirus exposure and HLA in healthy donors (dated by TCRdb to between 2016 and 2019). About the investigation overall: In an earlier analysis of under 600 of the donors, around 290 Gb of sequence data and about 110 million unique TCR beta sequences from approximately 180 million T cells were reported. On average, 235,054 unique TCR beta nucleotide sequences were sequenced per donor among roughly 430 genotyped donors of the cohort, with 15% to 20% of those sequences being non-productive. Roughly 300 gigabases of sequencing data and 78 million or so unique TCR sequences were included in an early release covering about 600 HLA-typed donors. A later genetic analysis used genome-wide SNP genotypes for about 65% of the 666 donors, treating that subset as a discovery cohort. Alongside the repertoire data, information on donor age, sex, ethnicity and CMV serostatus was compiled. In the later analysis, no new phenotypic data were used to find candidate immune exposures; instead, reliance was placed on TCR beta sequences and their occurrence across donors. The T cell repertoires of around 730 subjects were profiled by immunosequencing and related to cytomegalovirus serostatus. A later analysis re-examined previously published TCR beta repertoires from over 500 donors and added high-resolution HLA genotyping to investigate patterns of TCR occurrence. Typing coverage varied by locus: 629-630 donors for A, B, C, DRB1 and DQB1; roughly 500 for DQA1; more than 600 for DPA1; 450 to 480 for DPB1. Of the roughly 390 genotyped donors, over 70% fell in the genetic ancestry cluster associated with self-reported Caucasian donors. An earlier analysis of 500 to 750 of the donors applied high-throughput TCR beta sequencing to assess whether each TCR beta V gene segment acted as functional or pseudogenic. Along with the roughly 670-subject first cohort, a separate validation cohort of some 130 different subjects was used. The study aimed to test whether signatures of past pathogen exposure could be identified by cataloging public T cell receptors. About five DR-DQ haplotypes were handled as single units for association and clustering because linkage in the cohort was strong. High-throughput TCR immunosequencing, statistical association of individual TCRs with disease status, and machine learning were combined to predict cytomegalovirus infection status. Both class I and class II loci were covered by HLA typing, at four-digit resolution. All discovery cohort repertoires had been generated on a single sequencing platform.

Sequences SGHTS (CDR1) and YDEGEE (CDR2) are obtained from the germline V gene. V gives up 0 bases and J gives up 5 bases, and the segment between their germline ends measures 23 bases. There are 18 amino acids in the CDR3, from cysteine to phenylalanine inclusive. CDR3 DNA only is kept here, 54 bases in frame from base 1. Results and caveats for the whole study, not just this receptor: In vitro tests confirmed that a few of the cytomegalovirus-associated TCR beta chains recognize cytomegalovirus antigens. A later analysis associated about 16,000 TCR beta sequences with specific HLA alleles at a false discovery rate of 0.05. A cluster of highly shared sequence variants was judged likely to represent a technical artifact of the sequencing pipeline. According to a later analysis, TCR association rates differed among HLA loci, with DRB1 alleles showing the most associated TCRs and HLA-C alleles showing the fewest. Linkage disequilibrium might explain the correlated functional status among segregating V segments, but an unknown experimental factor could not be ruled out. The 87-base-pair reads could not distinguish some IMGT-functional V segments, including TRBV6-2 and TRBV6-3, so those segments were excluded. In an earlier analysis of approximately 590 of the donors, most TCR beta V segments appeared in productive rearrangements about 87% or about 30% of the time, broadly matching IMGT annotations. Because counts were too low, seventeen rarely observed V segments, including chromosome 9 orphons, were left out of the earlier analysis of some 600 of the donors. Across donors, most TCR sequences were observed very rarely, whereas some public TCRs were present in many individuals. Because HLA typing was missing for some donors at each locus, association tests included only the typed subset. A further reported finding was that TCR beta sequences accurately predicted the HLA-A and HLA-B alleles for most subjects in the first cohort. According to a later analysis, parvovirus B19, influenza, CMV and Epstein-Barr virus appeared linked to several top co-occurrence clusters. A later analysis found that HLA-associated TCR beta chains were more clonally expanded and had lower generation probabilities than equally common non-associated chains. In a later analysis, most CMV-associated TCR beta chains were found to appear HLA-restricted, with HLA associations seemingly driven largely by CMV exposure. The study listed 170 or so TCR beta chains as associated with cytomegalovirus. Compared with the roughly 720-donor mean, donors in an Asian-associated ancestry cluster had fewer N-insertions in productive TCRs, according to a later genetic analysis. In this cohort, only TCR beta chains were sequenced, and detectable features were limited by the absence of alpha or paired-chain data. Strong co-occurrence of HLA alleles, especially DR and DQ, made assigning TCR associations to individual alleles difficult. The presence/absence analyses assumed that sequencing depth was roughly uniform across donors, and that assumption may not be true. The authors suggested that the approach could potentially be extended to other disease states and immunological phenotypes. A later genetic analysis associated a missense DCLRE1C variant with V-gene and J-gene trimming of TCR beta chains, and an independent cohort replicated the association. The only immune exposure information available for the cohort was CMV serostatus. The classifier was reported to diagnose cytomegalovirus status with high specificity and sensitivity in both the original and validation cohorts.

The cohort consisted of approximately 690 healthy bone marrow donors. At the time of sampling, all cohort members were nominally healthy, though unrecorded immune exposures were likely present. CMV serostatus was recorded as positive for roughly 300 and negative for about 55% of the roughly 670 cohort members, whereas no CMV serostatus was recorded for the donor in question. A peripheral blood sample was provided by each donor, and peripheral blood mononuclear cells were used for TCR beta sequencing. Genomic DNA extraction from the blood cell samples was performed with the Qiagen DNeasy Blood Extraction Kit. To prepare the library, the immunoSEQ multiplex PCR assay was applied. The multiplex PCR relied on a mix of 60 forward primers for TCR Vbeta segments and 13 reverse primers for TCR Jbeta segments. The CDR3 region of rearranged TCR beta genes was amplified from genomic DNA with a multiplex PCR assay. Amplified TCR beta libraries were sequenced as 87-base-pair reads on the Illumina HiSeq System. In the original analysis: Across the 670 or so repertoires, a later analysis counted 75 million to 90 million unique TCR beta chains, roughly 11 million of which were shared by at least two donors. Raw reads were error-corrected and collapsed into unique sequences by a nearest-neighbor algorithm in which closely related sequences were merged to remove PCR and sequencing errors. Alignment of CDR3 sequences to IMGT reference sequences was used to assign V, D and J gene segments. For a sequence to be retained, a match of at least six nucleotides was required to both a V gene segment and a J gene segment. A rearrangement was called productive if the CDR3 had no stop codons and remained in frame with V and J, and every other rearrangement was called non-productive. CDR3 was defined by IMGT convention, running from the second conserved V-encoded cysteine to the conserved J-encoded phenylalanine. In an earlier analysis of just under 600 of the donors, sequences lacking an unambiguous match to a single V gene segment were excluded. In an earlier analysis of several hundred of the donors, V segments were called functional above 56.7% productive rearrangements and were called segregating when the between-donor standard deviation exceeded 5%. A statistical classification framework was developed to diagnose cytomegalovirus status using the catalog of TCR beta chain sequences. A later analysis assigned V and J genes by comparing TCR nucleotide sequences with IMGT/GENE-DB human TR gene sequences. In a later analysis, CDR3 sequences and most-parsimonious VDJ recombination scenarios were assigned using the TCRdist pipeline. In a later analysis, each TCR beta chain was defined by its CDR3 amino acid sequence together with its V-gene family, and reads lacking a unique V-gene family were excluded. A later analysis removed 450 to 600 highly shared, low-generation-probability nucleotide sequences to deal with suspected cross-contamination and a sequencing artifact. In a later analysis, a clonal expansion index was calculated for each public chain from normalized within-repertoire ranks of inferred template counts. In a later analysis, generation probabilities were computed using a VDJ recombination model fitted to out-of-frame rearrangements, and the results were checked against IGoR. A later analysis scored TCR-TCR, TCR-HLA and TCR-CMV co-occurrence with hypergeometric tests, applying a repertoire-size bias correction to TCR pairs. A later analysis estimated false discovery rates by permuting HLA or CMV assignments 20 times. In a later analysis, co-occurring TCRs were grouped using DBSCAN, with TCRdist sequence similarity added in when clustering inside HLA-allele-positive subsets. Repertoires with fewer than 30,000 or more than 120,000 public chains, plus five repertoires with anomalous nucleotide sharing, were excluded from co-occurrence clustering. TCRdb took over this immuneACCESS table, retaining in-frame rearrangements with V and J assigned. Such tables are incomplete; in checked studies, under half of the missing clones stem from an unresolved V gene, and the remainder is unexplained. Clone size and the V and J calls come from that table; the DNA yielded D and trimming. A total of around 90,000 clones appear in this sample, 81% of them only once. The ten largest account for about a tenth of the sample.

In the case of this clone: What this receptor recognizes is not known. No base quality information exists; no much larger clone differs at one position.

This clonotype was obtained from a human donor in good health. Sequences were obtained from PBMCs. In this chain, TRBV5-8 is recombined with TRBJ2-5; 6 matching bases give a weak D call of TRBD2. CDR3 sequence: CASSLVSGLQVNAETQYF. The DNA sequence is TGTGCCAGCAGCTTGGTCTCGGGACTGCAGGTGAACGCGGAGACCCAGTACTTC.